The entry that follows covers one TCR beta chain sequence. The antigen is undetermined. These data originate in a study of identical twins. General study points: With abundant cord blood beta clonotypes, insertions were fewer; memory repertoires showed no such pattern. Its conclusions, products of cross-sectional statistical analysis, did not come from following the same donors.

Germline CDR1 and CDR2: SNHLY and FYNNEI. V was pared by 5 bases and J by 8 bases, with 18 bases between. This CDR3 region has 14 residues. Unique molecular identifiers were present on the cDNA, and a universal primer site came from template switching. Via MiXCR, TCRdb re-called the 5' RACE reads, giving one row per CDR3 protein. This table has hundreds of thousands of distinct CDR3 sequences, over 9% appearing once. The same specimen was also included in a second study, on yellow fever vaccine responses in identical twins. This second study says: Reportedly, the response of twins' T cells to the vaccine seemed partly convergent, partly personalized.

This sequence joins TRBV2 and TRBJ1-1; unclear D gene. Sequencing was done on a sample of CD8+ T cells sorted from blood. This TCR derives from a woman between 18 and 29 years old in good health. The CDR3: CASSNGWRVQEAFF. The CDR3 coding sequence is TGTGCCAGCAGTAACGGTTGGAGGGTTCAAGAAGCTTTCTTT.